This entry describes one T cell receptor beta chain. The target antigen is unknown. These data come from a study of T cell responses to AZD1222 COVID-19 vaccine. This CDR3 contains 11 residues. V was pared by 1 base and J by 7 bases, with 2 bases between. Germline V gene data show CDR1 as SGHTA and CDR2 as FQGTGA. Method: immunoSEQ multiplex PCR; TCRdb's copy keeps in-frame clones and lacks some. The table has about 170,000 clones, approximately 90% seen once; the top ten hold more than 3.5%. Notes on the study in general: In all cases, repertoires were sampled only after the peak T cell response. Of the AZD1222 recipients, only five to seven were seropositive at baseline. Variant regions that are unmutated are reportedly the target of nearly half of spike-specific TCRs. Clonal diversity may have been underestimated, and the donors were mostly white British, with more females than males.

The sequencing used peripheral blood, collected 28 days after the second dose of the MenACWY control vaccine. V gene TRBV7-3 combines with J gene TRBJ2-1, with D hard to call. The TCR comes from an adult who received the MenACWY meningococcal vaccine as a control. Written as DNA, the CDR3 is TGTGCCAGCAGCTTAAATAATGAGCAGTTCTTC. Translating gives CASSLNNEQFF.